One sample yielded the 27 T cell receptor beta chains listed below, sequenced in a study of blood T cells in healthy people across ages. Sample-barcoded 5' priming and a J-beta primer mix drove a second PCR of about 6 to 12 cycles. TCRdb re-called the 5' RACE reads through MiXCR, storing one row per CDR3 protein. The sample has about 1.4 million distinct CDR3 sequences, 55% to 75% seen once. The sequencing input was blood. These receptors were taken from a young man in good health.

The rearrangement uses TRBV5-1 and TRBJ2-3, with D possibly TRBD2 on 5 matching bases. CDR3 size: 15 residues. Germline-derived CDR1 and CDR2 are SGHRS and YFSETQ. V lost 3 bases to trimming and J lost 3 bases, with 14 bases between them. This chain's CDR3 is CASSSGNHITDTQYF. Here the CDR3 DNA reads TGCGCCAGCAGCTCCGGGAACCACATAACAGATACGCAGTATTTT.

The chain couples TRBV29-1 to TRBJ2-1; D gene uncertain. This CDR3 comprises 11 residues. V was cut by 3 bases and J by 9 bases, with 9 bases left in between. The germline V gene has CDR1 SQVTM and CDR2 ANQGSEA. The CDR3 loop is CSVDGASEQFF. The CDR3 DNA reads as TGCAGCGTTGACGGAGCCAGTGAGCAGTTCTTC.

The chain carries TRBV3-1 and TRBJ2-7; no reliable D call. CDR3 length: 12 residues. The germline V gene has CDR1 LGHDT and CDR2 YNNKEL (reference sequence). The V gene lost 7 bases and the J gene lost 1 base, with 8 bases spanning the gap. The CDR3, as DNA: TGTGCCAGCAAGGGAACGTCCTACGAGCAGTACTTC. This codes for CASKGTSYEQYF.

The genes are TRBV4-1 and TRBJ2-1; no reliable D call. Germline CDR1 reads MGHRA; CDR2 reads YSYEKL. Trimming removed 4 bases at V and 6 bases at J, with 13 bases between. This CDR3 has 14 residues. CDR3 nucleotides: TGCGCCAGCAGCCTAGTGCAGGCGGCCAATGAGCAGTTCTTC. This translates into CASSLVQAANEQFF.

This clonotype was counted a few times. The V and J genes are TRBV19 and TRBJ2-5, with 10 bases lining up with TRBD2. V shed 5 bases, J shed 5 bases, and the junction held 17 bases outside the gene matches. The CDR3 contains 18 residues. Per germline, CDR1 LNHDA and CDR2 SQIVND (reference sequence). The CDR3 nucleotides read TGTGCCAGTAGTCCGTGGGTGATAGCGGGGGGCCCGCTGGAGACCCAGTACTTC. Protein: CASSPWVIAGGPLETQYF.

This clonotype was counted between two and nine times. This chain connects TRBV27 to TRBJ1-4; D gene ambiguous. CDR3 length equals 13 residues. The germline V and J ends were trimmed by 6 bases and 3 bases, with 8 bases remaining between them. Germline V gene data show CDR1 as MNHEY and CDR2 as SMNVEV (reference sequence). CDR3 DNA sequence: TGTGCCAGCAGCCCTGGATCTAATGAAAAACTGTTTTTT. It codes for CASSPGSNEKLFF.

The chain joins TRBV27 to TRBJ2-7; D is uncertain. The CDR3 loop spans 10 amino acids. From germline, CDR1 is MNHEY and CDR2 SMNVEV (reference sequence). Trimming took 8 bases from V and 2 from J, leaving 4 bases between them. CDR3 sequence (DNA): TGTGCCAGCCAGCCCTACGAGCAGTACTTC. It encodes CASQPYEQYF.

This chain joins TRBV29-1 and TRBJ1-1; D is perhaps TRBD1 (6 bases). The germline V gene encodes CDR1 SQVTM and CDR2 ANQGSEA. The CDR3 loop spans 11 amino acids. Trimming cost V 7 bases and J 6 bases, with 12 bases left between them. The DNA of the CDR3 is TGCAGCGCGACAGGTTATTCTGAAGCTTTCTTT. Protein: CSATGYSEAFF.

Only a few counts were recorded for this clonotype. The rearrangement joins TRBV6-2 or TRBV6-3 to TRBJ2-3; TRBD2 aligns across 8 bases. With 6 bases clipped from V and 0 bases from J, the junction kept 2 bases outside the gene matches. CDR1 and CDR2 (germline): MNHEY, SVGEGT. The CDR3 is 14 residues long. This CDR3 is CASSQRGSTDTQYF. In DNA, the CDR3 is TGTGCCAGCAGCCAGCGGGGGAGCACAGATACGCAGTATTTT.

This clonotype has just one count. The chain employs TRBV20-1 and TRBJ2-1, with D possibly matching TRBD2 (6 bases). Trimming took 6 bases from V and 10 from J, leaving 16 bases between them. CDR1 DFQATT and CDR2 SNEGSKA come from the germline V gene (reference sequence). The CDR3 runs to 12 residues. This chain's CDR3 is CSAPGVADEQFF. In DNA, the CDR3 is TGCAGTGCCCCGGGGGTCGCGGACGAGCAGTTCTTC.

The chain combines TRBV11-2 with TRBJ2-7; 7 bases map to TRBD1. Germline V gives CDR1 SGHAT, CDR2 FQNNGV. This CDR3 is built from 15 residues. V trimming: 5 bases; J trimming: 4 bases; junction bases outside the gene matches: 11. CDR3 sequence: CASSQARQGQYEQYF. In DNA, the CDR3 is TGTGCCAGCAGCCAAGCGCGACAGGGACAATACGAGCAGTACTTC.

The V gene is TRBV6-5, the J gene TRBJ1-5; D possibly corresponds to TRBD1 (5 bases). The CDR3 covers 18 residues. V was pared by 3 bases and J by 6 bases, with 24 bases between. From germline, CDR1 is MNHEY and CDR2 SVGAGI. The CDR3 region is CASSYEQSGTAVFQPQHF. The CDR3 DNA is TGTGCCAGCAGTTATGAGCAATCAGGGACCGCAGTATTTCAGCCCCAGCATTTT.

This clonotype was detected once. This chain connects TRBV20-1 to TRBJ1-1, with a tentative D call TRBD1 (6 bases). V was shortened by 0 bases and J by 11 bases, with 19 bases between the two germline ends. CDR1 is DFQATT, CDR2 SNEGSKA, per germline (reference sequence). The CDR3 extends over 14 amino acids. DNA of the CDR3: TGCAGTGCTAGAGATGATAGGGGGATCGAGTATGCTTTCTTT. Protein product: CSARDDRGIEYAFF.

The J gene is TRBJ2-7, the V gene TRBV6-2 or TRBV6-3, with 10 bases identical to TRBD2. The V segment lost 8 bases and the J segment 4 bases; nucleotides outside the gene matches: 8. Germline assignment: CDR1 MNHEY and CDR2 SVGEGT. The CDR3 is made up of 14 amino acids. The CDR3 DNA reads TGTGCCAGCCTCAGGACTAGCGGACCTTACGAGCAGTACTTC. Translated, it gives CASLRTSGPYEQYF.

This clonotype turned up a few times. The J gene is TRBJ2-5, the V gene TRBV20-1; 9 bases match TRBD2. V was clipped by 1 base and J by 4 bases; unmatched bases: 4. Looked up from germline, CDR1 is DFQATT and CDR2 is SNEGSKA (reference sequence). CDR3 length: 14 amino acids. CDR3 bases: TGCAGTGCTAGAGTTCTAGCGGGACTAGAGACCCAGTACTTC. Amino acid sequence: CSARVLAGLETQYF.

J is TRBJ1-1 and V is TRBV7-9; D gene unclear. Germline V gives CDR1 SEHNR, CDR2 FQNEAQ (reference sequence). Between the trimmed V and J ends, which lost 2 bases and 0 bases, there was a span of 10 bases. The CDR3 consists of 15 residues. The CDR3 spells CASSLYVGMNTEAFF. The DNA of the CDR3 is TGTGCCAGCAGCTTATATGTGGGCATGAACACTGAAGCTTTCTTT.

This clonotype was recorded a few times. The chain couples TRBV12-3 or TRBV12-4 to TRBJ2-3; 10 bases are a match to TRBD1. The junction had 3 bases not matched to a gene; V was cut back by 6 bases and J by 3 bases. This CDR3 is 14 amino acids long. The CDR3: CASSGQGGTDTQYF. The CDR3 DNA reads as TGTGCCAGCAGCGGACAGGGGGGAACAGATACGCAGTATTTT.

This clonotype was seen a few times. CDR3 in DNA: TGTGCCAGCAGGCTAACAGGGGGCACTGAAGCTTTCTTT. Translating it yields CASRLTGGTEAFF. J is TRBJ1-1 and V is TRBV27; 8 bases fit TRBD1. The germline gives CDR1 MNHEY, CDR2 SMNVEV (reference sequence). V was pared by 6 bases and J by 4 bases, with 4 bases of the junction left unmatched. The CDR3 is 13 amino acids.

This rearrangement joins TRBV6-5 to TRBJ2-3; D is uncertain. The CDR3 length is 17 residues. Deletions cut 0 bases from V and 4 bases from J, with 17 bases between. Germline CDR1 MNHEY, CDR2 SVGAGI. CDR3 region: CASSYSFGQNPADTQYF. Written as DNA, the CDR3 is TGTGCCAGCAGTTACTCGTTCGGTCAAAACCCCGCAGATACGCAGTATTTT.

The chain recombines TRBV12-5 with TRBJ2-1; no clear D. The germline CDR1 and CDR2 sequences are LGHNT and FRNRAP. Trimming left V 2 bases short and J 8 bases short, with 13 bases between. This CDR3 comprises 14 residues. This CDR3 is CASGLSLSIDEQFF. Written as DNA, the CDR3 is TGTGCTAGTGGTTTGAGTCTGTCTATCGATGAGCAGTTCTTC.

The V gene is TRBV7-2, the J gene TRBJ2-3, with 7 bases matching TRBD2. The CDR3 extends over 16 amino acids. Germline V CDR1 and CDR2: SGHTA, FQGNSA. V was clipped by 0 bases and J by 2 bases; unmatched bases: 5. The CDR3 region has the DNA TGTGCCAGCAGCTTAGCGAGAGCGGGGCCCACAGATACGCAGTATTTT. Its protein product is CASSLARAGPTDTQYF.

This clonotype was seen once. The rearrangement joins TRBV28 to TRBJ2-3, with D perhaps matching TRBD1 (6 bases). The germline V gene encodes CDR1 MDHEN and CDR2 SYDVKM. The CDR3 has 15 residues. Trimming stripped 6 bases from V and 2 bases from J, with 15 bases between. CDR3 loop: CASSLQTGATDTQYF. The DNA of the CDR3 is TGTGCCAGCAGCTTGCAGACAGGAGCCACAGATACGCAGTATTTT. Full variable domain (outside the CDR3, taken from reference TRBV28 and TRBJ2-3): DVKVTQSSRYLVKRTGEKVFLECVQDMDHENMFWYRQDPGLGLRLIYFSYDVKMKEKGDIPEGYSVSREKKERFSLILESASTNQTSMYLCASSLQTGATDTQYFGPGTRLTVL.

This chain joins TRBV27 and TRBJ1-1; D not certain. Deletions cut 3 bases from V and 1 base from J, with 6 bases between. The CDR3 is 13 amino acids. The germline V gene has CDR1 MNHEY and CDR2 SMNVEV (reference sequence). DNA for the CDR3: TGTGCCAGCAGTTTTTTCGGGAACACTGAAGCTTTCTTT. It specifies CASSFFGNTEAFF.

Only a few counts were recorded for this clonotype. The rearrangement uses TRBV12-3 or TRBV12-4 and TRBJ2-1, with 8 bases fitting TRBD1. V lost 7 bases and J lost 1; bases outside the gene matches: 6. CDR3 length: 15 residues. CDR3 sequence (DNA): TGTGCCAGCAACCTTCGGACAGGGTCCTACAATGAGCAGTTCTTC. It translates to CASNLRTGSYNEQFF.

The rearrangement uses TRBV12-3 or TRBV12-4 and TRBJ2-7; 9 bases align to TRBD1. CDR3 length: 14 amino acids. V lost 7 bases to trimming and J lost 0 bases; unmatched junction nucleotides: 4. This CDR3 is CASKVTGGSYEQYF. DNA for the CDR3: TGTGCCAGCAAAGTGACAGGGGGCTCCTACGAGCAGTACTTC.

The chain uses TRBV5-1 and TRBJ2-3, with D possibly being TRBD1 (6 bases). The CDR3 is made up of 16 amino acids. The germline gives CDR1 SGHRS, CDR2 YFSETQ. Trimming stripped 4 bases from V and 0 bases from J, with 15 bases between. Written as DNA, the CDR3 is TGCGCCAGCAGCAGGAAGGGGGTACCCAGCACAGATACGCAGTATTTT. The encoded protein is CASSRKGVPSTDTQYF. The entire variable domain, with the rest obtained from reference TRBV5-1 and TRBJ2-3, is as follows: KAGVTQTPRYLIKTRGQQVTLSCSPISGHRSVSWYQQTPGQGLQFLFEYFSETQRNKGNFPGRFSGRQFSNSRSEMNVSTLELGDSALYLCASSRKGVPSTDTQYFGPGTRLTVL.

This rearrangement joins TRBV7-9 to TRBJ2-3; TRBD1 matches at 9 bases. Germline V CDR1 and CDR2: SEHNR, FQNEAQ (reference sequence). The CDR3 length is 16 residues. V dropped 4 bases and J dropped 3; count of bases not matched to a gene: 8. In DNA form, the CDR3 reads TGTGCCAGCAGCTCAAGATGGACAGGGGATACAGATACGCAGTATTTT. Protein sequence: CASSSRWTGDTDTQYF. Full variable domain (remainder filled in from reference TRBV7-9 and TRBJ2-3): DTGVSQNPRHKITKRGQNVTFRCDPISEHNRLYWYRQTLGQGPEFLTYFQNEAQLEKSRLLSDRFSAERPKGSFSTLEIQRTEQGDSAMYLCASSSRWTGDTDTQYFGPGTRLTVL.